These 32 T cell receptor beta chains originate from one sample sequenced in a study of blood T cell repertoires in COVID-19. Profiling relied on immunoSEQ multiplex PCR, and the TCRdb table lists in-frame clones only, not all of them. Seen here are over 200,000 clones, 85% to 90% observed once, and the top ten hold roughly 6.2%. Sequenced input: peripheral blood. These TCRs come from a man aged 55-75 years who had recovered from COVID-19.

The rearrangement joins TRBV12-3 or TRBV12-4 to TRBJ2-5, with 7 bases fitting TRBD2. V shed 5 bases and J 1 base; nucleotides not matched to a gene: 1. This CDR3 region has 13 residues. As DNA, the CDR3 is TGTGCCAGCAGTGGGACTATCCAAGAGACCCAGTACTTC. Its protein is CASSGTIQETQYF.

The V and J genes are TRBV28 and TRBJ2-7; 13 bases agree with TRBD2. V dropped 5 bases and J dropped 6; count of bases not matched to a gene: 4. The CDR3 has 14 amino acids. CDR1 and CDR2 (germline): MDHEN, SYDVKM. The DNA for the CDR3 is TGTGCCAGCAGTCCTGGACTAGCGGGAGTCGAGCAGTACTTC. This sequence encodes CASSPGLAGVEQYF.

The gene calls are TRBV15 and TRBJ1-1; D gene ambiguous. Germline V gene data show CDR1 as LNHNV and CDR2 as YYDKDF (reference sequence). CDR3 length equals 13 residues. Deletions cut 0 bases from V and 5 bases from J, with 7 bases between. CDR3 region: CATSREAGTEAFF. The CDR3 DNA sequence: TGTGCCACCAGCAGAGAGGCGGGTACTGAAGCTTTCTTT.

This clone appeared a few times. The sample has other DNA sequences that encode this CDR3 too. This chain links TRBV14 with TRBJ1-1; 8 positions match TRBD1. V lost 2 bases, J lost 1 base, and 3 bases stayed unmatched. The CDR3 is 15 residues long. Germline CDR1 and CDR2: SGHDN and FVKESK. CDR3 coding DNA: TGTGCCAGCAGCCAAAGGACAGGGAGGAACACTGAAGCTTTCTTT. Its protein product is CASSQRTGRNTEAFF.

As concerns this clone: This same CDR3 is encoded by further DNA sequences in the sample. The rearrangement links TRBV20-1 to TRBJ1-1, with D unresolved. Trimming took 6 bases from V and 2 from J, leaving 7 bases between them. Germline V gene lookup returns CDR1 DFQATT and CDR2 SNEGSKA (reference sequence). The CDR3 spans 11 residues. This CDR3 is CSARQNTEAFF. As DNA, the CDR3 is TGCAGTGCGAGGCAAAACACTGAAGCTTTCTTT.

V usage is TRBV7-9 and J usage is TRBJ1-6; D perhaps matches TRBD1 (6 bases). The CDR3 loop spans 13 amino acids. Per the germline V gene, CDR1 is SEHNR and CDR2 is FQNEAQ (reference sequence). The germline V and J ends were trimmed by 3 bases and 7 bases, with 7 bases remaining between them. The CDR3 sequence is CASSLGTNSPLHF. CDR3 in DNA: TGTGCCAGCAGCTTGGGGACAAATTCACCCCTCCACTTT. The whole variable domain, filled in from reference TRBV7-9 and TRBJ1-6, reads DTGVSQNPRHKITKRGQNVTFRCDPISEHNRLYWYRQTLGQGPEFLTYFQNEAQLEKSRLLSDRFSAERPKGSFSTLEIQRTEQGDSAMYLCASSLGTNSPLHFGNGTRLTVT.

This clone is a singleton in its sample. This chain links TRBV6-5 with TRBJ2-1; a possible D gene is TRBD1 (5 bases). Germline V gene lookup returns CDR1 MNHEY and CDR2 SVGAGI. This CDR3 is built from 15 residues. V gave up 0 bases and J gave up 4 bases, with 10 bases separating them. For the CDR3, the DNA is TGTGCCAGCAGTTACTCAGGGGTCGAGTACAATGAGCAGTTCTTC. This codes for CASSYSGVEYNEQFF.

The V gene is TRBV2, the J gene TRBJ2-2; 8 nucleotides match TRBD1. The CDR3 totals 15 residues. From germline, CDR1 is SNHLY and CDR2 FYNNEI. V trimming: 8 bases; J trimming: 4 bases; junction bases outside the gene matches: 9. CDR3 coding DNA: TGTGCCAGCGTCGGTCAGGGGGCAGGCACCGGGGAGCTGTTTTTT. This sequence encodes CASVGQGAGTGELFF.

The chain links TRBV2 to TRBJ2-2; 8 bases match TRBD1. CDR3 size: 15 residues. Germline CDR1 SNHLY, CDR2 FYNNEI. Trimming removed 6 bases from V and 1 base from J; junction bases left unmatched: 4. The CDR3 coding sequence is TGTGCCAGCAGACTAGACAGGGGGAACACCGGGGAGCTGTTTTTT. It specifies CASRLDRGNTGELFF.

CDR3 in amino acids: CATSDPAGRVSSYEQYF. The CDR3 bases are TGTGCCACCAGTGACCCAGCCGGGAGGGTGAGCTCCTACGAGCAGTACTTC. The chain links TRBV24-1 to TRBJ2-7, with 8 positions matching TRBD2. Trimming removed 4 bases from V and 0 bases from J; junction bases left unmatched: 10. Germline assignment: CDR1 KGHDR and CDR2 SFDVKD. The length of the CDR3 is 17 residues.

Comments on this clone: Additional DNA sequences in this sample encode the identical CDR3. The chain uses TRBV6-5 and TRBJ2-3; D call uncertain. Germline V gene lookup returns CDR1 MNHEY and CDR2 SVGAGI. V lost 6 bases, J lost 1 base, and 8 bases lay in between. This CDR3 is built from 13 residues. The CDR3 here is CASSPPGTDTQYF. The CDR3 nucleotides read TGTGCCAGCAGCCCCCCGGGCACAGATACGCAGTATTTT.

This clone was observed a single time. The V gene is TRBV19, the J gene TRBJ1-2, with D possibly being TRBD1 (5 bases). The CDR3 contains 16 residues. CDR1 is LNHDA and CDR2 is SQIVND in the germline V gene (reference sequence). Trimming removed 4 bases from V and 4 bases from J, with 19 bases in between. The CDR3 region has the DNA TGTGCCAGTAGTAACAGACAGATCTCCACGATCTATGGCTACACCTTC. This sequence encodes CASSNRQISTIYGYTF.

The chain couples TRBV19 to TRBJ1-2, with TRBD1 identical over 9 bases. CDR1 is LNHDA, CDR2 SQIVND, per germline (reference sequence). V lost 6 bases, J lost 4 bases, and 3 bases stayed unmatched. This CDR3 region has 13 residues. The CDR3 DNA follows: TGTGCCAGTAGCCAACAGGGGGCCTATGGCTACACCTTC. Its protein product is CASSQQGAYGYTF. The variable domain in full, with the rest retrieved from reference TRBV19 and TRBJ1-2, is DGGITQSPKYLFRKEGQNVTLSCEQNLNHDAMYWYRQDPGQGLRLIYYSQIVNDFQKGDIAEGYSVSREKKESFPLTVTSAQKNPTAFYLCASSQQGAYGYTFGSGTRLTVV.

The chain links TRBV12-3 or TRBV12-4 to TRBJ1-1; D might be TRBD1 (6 bases). This CDR3 is built from 13 residues. With 7 bases removed from V and 1 base from J, the gap between germline ends came to 10 bases. CDR3 region: CASTRGTNTEAFF. The CDR3 coding sequence is TGTGCCAGCACTAGGGGGACGAACACTGAAGCTTTCTTT.

V gene TRBV23-1 combines with J gene TRBJ2-1, with D possibly matching TRBD1 (5 bases). TRBV23-1 is annotated as an ORF whose role is uncertain. The CDR3 totals 12 residues. Trimming left V 7 bases short and J 8 bases short, with 12 bases between. CDR3: CASNPTVHEQFF. In DNA form, the CDR3 reads TGCGCCAGCAACCCGACAGTCCATGAGCAGTTCTTC.

J is TRBJ2-1 and V is TRBV9; 9 bases are shared with TRBD2. With 4 bases clipped from V and 2 bases from J, the junction kept 10 bases outside the gene matches. The CDR3 consists of 17 residues. Germline V lookup: CDR1 SGDLS, CDR2 YYNGEE. Here the CDR3 reads CASSPPGGGAAYNEQFF. The CDR3 DNA sequence: TGTGCCAGCAGCCCGCCGGGCGGGGGGGCCGCCTACAATGAGCAGTTCTTC.

This clone was seen a single time. The chain couples TRBV6-1 to TRBJ2-4, with a possible D match to TRBD2 (5 bases). With 1 base removed from V and 0 bases from J, the gap between germline ends came to 13 bases. Germline CDR1 MNHNS, CDR2 SASEGT. The CDR3 spans 17 residues. CDR3 bases: TGTGCCAGCAGTGAAGGAGTGGAGGCCCTAGCCAAAAACATTCAGTACTTC. Translated, it gives CASSEGVEALAKNIQYF.

The chain combines TRBV24-1 with TRBJ2-7; TRBD1 matches at 9 bases. Germline CDR1 is KGHDR and CDR2 is SFDVKD. The CDR3 loop spans 15 amino acids. Unmatched junction bases numbered 8, after V lost 3 bases and J lost 6 bases. The CDR3 spells CATSDAGTGRSEQYF. The CDR3 DNA follows: TGTGCCACCAGTGATGCCGGGACAGGGAGGAGCGAGCAGTACTTC.

The chain uses TRBV27 and TRBJ1-1, with TRBD1 matching 8 bases. The CDR3 totals 14 residues. The germline CDR1 and CDR2 sequences are MNHEY and SMNVEV (reference sequence). J gave up 3 bases and V 2 bases, and 2 bases lay outside the gene matches. The CDR3 nucleotides are TGTGCCAGCAGTTTACAACAGGGGGACACTGAAGCTTTCTTT. Amino acids: CASSLQQGDTEAFF.

This clone was found a few times. This chain connects TRBV30 to TRBJ2-7; no definite D call. Trimming shortened V by 1 base and J by 1 base, and 2 bases separated the two germline ends. Germline V gene lookup returns CDR1 GTSNPN and CDR2 SVGIG (reference sequence). The length of the CDR3 is 11 residues. The CDR3 is CAWSASYEQYF. In DNA, the CDR3 is TGTGCCTGGAGTGCGTCCTACGAGCAGTACTTC.

The chain carries TRBV28 and TRBJ2-3; 7 nucleotides agree with TRBD2. The length of the CDR3 is 10 residues. Per the germline V gene, CDR1 is MDHEN and CDR2 is SYDVKM. After removal of 10 bases from V and 6 bases from J, the junction contained 1 base not matched to a gene. CDR3: CAIGRDTQYF. The CDR3 nucleotides read TGTGCCATCGGGAGGGATACGCAGTATTTT.

The V and J genes are TRBV7-9 and TRBJ1-6; D is possibly TRBD1 (5 bases). V lost 4 bases, J lost 9 bases, and 10 bases lay in between. Germline CDR1 SEHNR, CDR2 FQNEAQ (reference sequence). CDR3 length: 13 residues. In DNA, the CDR3 is TGTGCCAGCAGCTCCAGGGTCGCTTCACCCCTCCACTTT. It specifies CASSSRVASPLHF.

The rearrangement links TRBV6-5 to TRBJ2-3; D unclear. Trimming shortened V by 5 bases and J by 3 bases, and 6 bases separated the two germline ends. The V gene's germline CDR1 is MNHEY and CDR2 SVGAGI. The CDR3 length is 12 residues. Here the CDR3 reads CASSPPTDTQYF. The CDR3 region has the DNA TGTGCCAGCAGTCCCCCAACAGATACGCAGTATTTT.

V and J are TRBV24-1 and TRBJ1-2, with D possibly TRBD1 on 5 matching bases. Between the trimmed V and J ends, which lost 3 bases and 1 base, there was a span of 11 bases. CDR3 length: 15 amino acids. The germline CDR1 and CDR2 sequences are KGHDR and SFDVKD. The CDR3 is CATSDPGGGNYGYTF. DNA for the CDR3: TGTGCCACCAGTGATCCGGGCGGGGGTAACTATGGCTACACCTTC.

This chain links TRBV19 with TRBJ2-7; 8 bases map to TRBD1. The CDR3 totals 13 residues. J was trimmed by 6 bases and V by 4 bases; bases with no gene match: 5. CDR1 LNHDA and CDR2 SQIVND come from the germline V gene (reference sequence). The CDR3 protein is CASSRTGPGEQYF. The CDR3 DNA reads as TGTGCCAGTAGTAGGACAGGGCCCGGCGAGCAGTACTTC.

The CDR3 spells CAWRDTGGYGYTF. The CDR3 DNA is TGTGCCTGGAGAGACACAGGGGGCTATGGCTACACCTTC. The chain combines TRBV30 with TRBJ1-2; 8 bases map to TRBD1. The CDR3 spans 13 residues. Per germline, CDR1 GTSNPN and CDR2 SVGIG (reference sequence). V was pared by 3 bases and J by 4 bases, with 4 bases of the junction left unmatched. The full variable domain, rest sourced from reference TRBV30 and TRBJ1-2, is SQTIHQWPATLVQPVGSPLSLECTVEGTSNPNLYWYRQAAGRGLQLLFYSVGIGQISSEVPQNLSASRPQDRQFILSSKKLLLSDSGFYLCAWRDTGGYGYTFGSGTRLTVV.

The chain employs TRBV11-2 and TRBJ1-2, with D perhaps matching TRBD1 (6 bases). V lost 5 bases to trimming and J lost 5 bases, with 21 bases between them. The CDR3 is made up of 16 amino acids. The germline CDR1 and CDR2 sequences are SGHAT and FQNNGV. The CDR3 loop is CASSLPKRGPSYGYTF. In nucleotides, the CDR3 is TGTGCCAGCAGCCTGCCAAAGCGGGGGCCTTCATATGGCTACACCTTC.

This sequence joins TRBV24-1 and TRBJ2-1, with TRBD2 identical over 7 bases. In germline, CDR1 is KGHDR, CDR2 SFDVKD. The CDR3 covers 13 residues. The V and J ends lost 2 bases and 8 bases, in that order; junction bases with no gene match: 2. The CDR3 reads CATSDWEGYEQFF. DNA of the CDR3: TGTGCCACCAGTGATTGGGAGGGGTATGAGCAGTTCTTC.

The count of this clone is one. The chain uses TRBV7-2 and TRBJ1-2; D possibly corresponds to TRBD1 (5 bases). There are 13 residues in the CDR3. V lost 5 bases, J lost 8 bases, and 15 bases lay in between. Looked up from germline, CDR1 is SGHTA and CDR2 is FQGNSA. This CDR3 reads CASSPDWGGGYTF. Written as DNA, the CDR3 is TGTGCCAGCAGCCCAGATTGGGGGGGAGGCTACACCTTC.

This chain joins TRBV19 and TRBJ1-2; TRBD1 aligns across 8 bases. The junction had 9 bases not matched to a gene; V was cut back by 5 bases and J by 7 bases. Germline V gene lookup returns CDR1 LNHDA and CDR2 SQIVND (reference sequence). There are 14 residues in the CDR3. The CDR3: CASSPQDRVGGYTF. In DNA, the CDR3 is TGTGCCAGTAGTCCTCAGGACAGGGTGGGTGGCTACACCTTC.

This clone occurred once. The chain links TRBV5-1 to TRBJ2-7; TRBD2 matches at 10 bases. The CDR3 consists of 16 residues. V shed 7 bases and J 2 bases; nucleotides not matched to a gene: 12. Germline-derived CDR1 and CDR2 are SGHRS and YFSETQ. Here the CDR3 reads CASGRDSSGSPYEQYF. In DNA form, the CDR3 reads TGCGCCAGCGGACGAGATTCTAGCGGGAGCCCCTACGAGCAGTACTTC.

This clone was detected many times. This chain uses TRBV7-9 with TRBJ2-7, with TRBD2 matching 13 bases. The J segment lost 3 bases and the V segment lost 3 bases, leaving 2 bases of the junction unmatched. Per germline, CDR1 SEHNR and CDR2 FQNEAQ (reference sequence). The CDR3 contains 15 residues. CDR3 amino acids: CASSLGLAGFYEQYF. Written as DNA, the CDR3 is TGTGCCAGCAGCTTGGGACTAGCGGGGTTCTACGAGCAGTACTTC.